Sequencing of this T cell receptor (beta chain) was carried out in a study of blood T cell repertoires in COVID-19. The protocol was immunoSEQ multiplex PCR, while the TCRdb copy is restricted to in-frame clones and leaves out a portion. The data hold 250,000 to 350,000 clones, with around nine tenths observed a single time. Looked up from germline, CDR1 is LGHNA and CDR2 is YSLEER. This CDR3 contains 15 residues. Trimming pared 0 bases from V and 1 base from J, leaving 9 bases between. The specimen was peripheral blood. V and J are TRBV4-3 and TRBJ1-1, with D unclear. The clonotype was recovered from a woman in her 70s with COVID-19, enrolled during active disease. CDR3 sequence (DNA): TGCGCCAGCAGCCAAGACAACAGTCCGAACACTGAAGCTTTCTTT. Protein sequence: CASSQDNSPNTEAFF.